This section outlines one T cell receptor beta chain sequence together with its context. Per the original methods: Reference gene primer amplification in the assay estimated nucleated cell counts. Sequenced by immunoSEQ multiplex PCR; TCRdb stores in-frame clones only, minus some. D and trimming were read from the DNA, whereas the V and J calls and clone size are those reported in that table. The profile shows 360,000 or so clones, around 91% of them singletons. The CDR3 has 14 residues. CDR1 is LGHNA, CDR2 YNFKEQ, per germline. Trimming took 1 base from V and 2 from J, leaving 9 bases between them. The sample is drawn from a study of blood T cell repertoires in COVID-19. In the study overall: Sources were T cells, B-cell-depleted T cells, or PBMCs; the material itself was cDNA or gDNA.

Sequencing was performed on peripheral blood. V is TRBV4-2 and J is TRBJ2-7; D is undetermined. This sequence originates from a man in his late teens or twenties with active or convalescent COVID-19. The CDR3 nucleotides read TGTGCCAGCAGCCAAGTTCAGGTCCCCTACGAGCAGTACTTC. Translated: CASSQVQVPYEQYF.